The 8 T cell receptor beta chains listed next were all sequenced from one sample in a study of CD4 T cells in relation to SARS-CoV-2 and coronaviruses. No antigen has been assigned to these receptors. Repertoires were generated with immunoSEQ multiplex PCR, while TCRdb's copy carries only in-frame clones and drops some. The data hold fewer than 25,000 clones, with less than 70% observed a single time. The unexposed donors gave CD4+ T cells in about 2010-2019, prior to COVID-19. CD4+ T cells were isolated from the cells after about ten days of culture. The sequencing input was CD4+ T cells from PBMCs, cultured in vitro. These receptors came from a human donor in good health.

The gene calls are TRBV29-1 and TRBJ2-1; 10 bases line up with TRBD2. The ends lost 6 bases at V and 4 bases at J; junction bases unmatched: 9. Germline V CDR1 and CDR2: SQVTM, ANQGSEA. The length of the CDR3 is 15 residues. The CDR3 bases are TGCAGCGTCTACCCCGTAGCGGGAGGTTACAATGAGCAGTTCTTC. Its translation is CSVYPVAGGYNEQFF.

V gene TRBV19 combines with J gene TRBJ2-1, with TRBD2 matching 10 bases. The CDR3 consists of 14 residues. CDR1 is LNHDA, CDR2 SQIVND, per germline (reference sequence). J gave up 7 bases and V 7 bases, and 7 bases lay outside the gene matches. This chain's CDR3 is CASTSSGSRNEQFF. As DNA, the CDR3 is TGTGCCAGTACCTCTAGCGGGAGTAGGAATGAGCAGTTCTTC.

V gene TRBV10-3 combines with J gene TRBJ2-3; TRBD2 agrees at 9 bases. Germline V lookup: CDR1 ENHRY, CDR2 SYGVKD. With V trimmed by 7 bases and J by 2 bases, 10 bases remained unmatched. The CDR3 loop spans 16 amino acids. The CDR3 nucleotides are TGTGCCATCAACGATTGGGGCGGGAGGGCCACAGATACGCAGTATTTT. Residues: CAINDWGGRATDTQYF.

This clone was observed a single time. The genes are TRBV11-3 and TRBJ2-1, with D possibly TRBD2 on 6 matching bases. Per germline, CDR1 SGHNT and CDR2 YENEEA. There are 16 residues in the CDR3. The ends were cut back, 5 bases at V and 5 bases at J, with 19 bases in the middle. As DNA, the CDR3 is TGTGCCAGCAGCCCGGGGCCGGTAGCGGAAAACAATGAGCAGTTCTTC. Encoded protein: CASSPGPVAENNEQFF.

V usage is TRBV6-5 and J usage is TRBJ1-1; no reliable D call. The V gene's germline CDR1 is MNHEY and CDR2 SVGAGI. The V gene lost 2 bases and the J gene lost 4 bases, with 17 bases spanning the gap. The CDR3 has 16 residues. CDR3 sequence reads: CASSYELGRVSTEAFF. CDR3 in DNA: TGTGCCAGCAGTTACGAGCTCGGACGTGTGTCCACTGAAGCTTTCTTT.

V usage is TRBV7-9 and J usage is TRBJ1-1; TRBD1 might be the D (5 bases). CDR1 is SEHNR and CDR2 is FQNEAQ in the germline V gene (reference sequence). The CDR3 extends over 13 amino acids. Trimming pared 5 bases from V and 3 bases from J, leaving 10 bases between. The CDR3 DNA sequence: TGTGCCAGCAGCCTCGGGGACGACACTGAAGCTTTCTTT. Its translation is CASSLGDDTEAFF. The variable domain in full, with the rest retrieved from reference TRBV7-9 and TRBJ1-1, is DTGVSQNPRHKITKRGQNVTFRCDPISEHNRLYWYRQTLGQGPEFLTYFQNEAQLEKSRLLSDRFSAERPKGSFSTLEIQRTEQGDSAMYLCASSLGDDTEAFFGQGTRLTVV.

The chain employs TRBV5-4 and TRBJ2-7; TRBD1 aligns across 9 bases. Trimming took 5 bases from V and 5 from J; bases not matched to a gene: 8. This CDR3 has 14 amino acids. In germline, CDR1 is SGHNT, CDR2 YYREEE (reference sequence). The CDR3 reads CASSRKQGANEQYF. CDR3 coding DNA: TGTGCCAGCAGTAGGAAACAGGGGGCCAACGAGCAGTACTTC.

The chain couples TRBV19 to TRBJ2-3; 9 bases are shared with TRBD1. With V trimmed by 3 bases and J by 4 bases, 2 bases remained unmatched. The CDR3 extends over 14 amino acids. Per the germline V gene, CDR1 is LNHDA and CDR2 is SQIVND (reference sequence). In nucleotides, the CDR3 is TGTGCCAGTAGTATTGGGACAGGGTCAGATACGCAGTATTTT. Residues: CASSIGTGSDTQYF.